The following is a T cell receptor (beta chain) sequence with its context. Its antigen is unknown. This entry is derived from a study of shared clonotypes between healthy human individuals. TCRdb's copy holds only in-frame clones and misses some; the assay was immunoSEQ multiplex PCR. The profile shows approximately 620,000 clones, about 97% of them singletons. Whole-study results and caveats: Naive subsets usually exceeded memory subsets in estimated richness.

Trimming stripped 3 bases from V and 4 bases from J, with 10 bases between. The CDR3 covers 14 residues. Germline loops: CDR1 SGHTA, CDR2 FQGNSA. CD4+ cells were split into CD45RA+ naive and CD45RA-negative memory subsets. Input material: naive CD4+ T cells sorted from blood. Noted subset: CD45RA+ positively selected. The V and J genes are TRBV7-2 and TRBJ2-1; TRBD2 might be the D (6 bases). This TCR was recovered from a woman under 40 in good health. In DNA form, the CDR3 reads TGTGCCAGCAGCTTGGAGGGATTGTACAATGAGCAGTTCTTC. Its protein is CASSLEGLYNEQFF.